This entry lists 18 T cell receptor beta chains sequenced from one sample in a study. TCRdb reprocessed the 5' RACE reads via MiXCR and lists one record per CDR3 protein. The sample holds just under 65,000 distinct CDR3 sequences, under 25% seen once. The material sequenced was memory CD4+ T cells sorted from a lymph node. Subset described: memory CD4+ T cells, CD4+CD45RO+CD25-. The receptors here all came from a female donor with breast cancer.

CDR3 protein: CASSLLGTLNTEAFF. The CDR3 coding sequence is TGCGCCAGCAGCCTTTTGGGGACCCTGAACACTGAAGCTTTCTTT. The rearrangement links TRBV5-1 to TRBJ1-1; D may be TRBD1 (5 bases). CDR1 and CDR2 from the germline V gene are SGHRS and YFSETQ. The CDR3 totals 15 residues. Trimming took 4 bases from V and 0 from J, leaving 13 bases between them.

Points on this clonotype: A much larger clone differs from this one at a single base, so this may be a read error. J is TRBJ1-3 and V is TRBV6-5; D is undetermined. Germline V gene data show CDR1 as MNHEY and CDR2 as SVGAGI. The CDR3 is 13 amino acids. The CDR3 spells CASAKETGDTIYF. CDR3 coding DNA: TGTGCCAGCGCAAAGGAAACTGGAGACACCATATATTTT.

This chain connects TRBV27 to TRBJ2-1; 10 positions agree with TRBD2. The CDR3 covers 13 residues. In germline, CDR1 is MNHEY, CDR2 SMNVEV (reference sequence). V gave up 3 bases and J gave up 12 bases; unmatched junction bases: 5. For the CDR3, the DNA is TGTGCCAGCAGTTTGGGACTAGCGAACCGGCAGTTCTTC. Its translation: CASSLGLANRQFF.

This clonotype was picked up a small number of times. In DNA form, the CDR3 reads TGTGCCAGCAGCTTGTCGCGTCTAGTGGGTGCCGGGGAGCTGTTTTTT. Translated, it gives CASSLSRLVGAGELFF. The rearrangement joins TRBV11-2 to TRBJ2-2; D uncertain. Germline CDR1 SGHAT, CDR2 FQNNGV. The CDR3 consists of 16 residues. Deletions cut 3 bases from V and 6 bases from J, with 17 bases between. The full variable domain, its missing parts supplied by reference TRBV11-2 and TRBJ2-2, is EAGVAQSPRYKIIEKRQSVAFWCNPISGHATLYWYQQILGQGPKLLIQFQNNGVVDDSQLPKDRFSAERLKGVDSTLKIQPAKLEDSAVYLCASSLSRLVGAGELFFGEGSRLTVL.

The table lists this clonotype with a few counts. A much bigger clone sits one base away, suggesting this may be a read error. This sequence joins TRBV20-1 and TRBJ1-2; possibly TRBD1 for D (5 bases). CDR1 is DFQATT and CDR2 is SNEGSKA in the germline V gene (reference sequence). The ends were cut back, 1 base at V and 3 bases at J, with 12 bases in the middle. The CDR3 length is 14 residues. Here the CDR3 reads CSARGDGEHYGYTF. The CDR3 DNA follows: TGCAGTGCTAGAGGGGACGGGGAACACTATGGCTACACCTTC.

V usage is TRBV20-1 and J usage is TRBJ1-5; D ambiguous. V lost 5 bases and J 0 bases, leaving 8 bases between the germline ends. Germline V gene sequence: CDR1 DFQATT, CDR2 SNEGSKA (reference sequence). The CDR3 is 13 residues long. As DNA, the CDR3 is TGCAGTGCTCGCCCGTATAGCAATCAGCCCCAGCATTTT. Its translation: CSARPYSNQPQHF.

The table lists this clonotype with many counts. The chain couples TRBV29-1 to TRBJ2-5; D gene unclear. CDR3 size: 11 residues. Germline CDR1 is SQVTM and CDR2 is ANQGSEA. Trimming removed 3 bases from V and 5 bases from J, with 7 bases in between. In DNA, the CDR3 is TGCAGCGTTGAGGGTGTTGAGACCCAGTACTTC. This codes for CSVEGVETQYF.

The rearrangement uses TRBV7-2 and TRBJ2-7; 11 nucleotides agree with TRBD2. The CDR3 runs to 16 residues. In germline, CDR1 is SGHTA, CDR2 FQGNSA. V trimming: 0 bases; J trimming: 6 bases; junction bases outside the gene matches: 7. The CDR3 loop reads CASSLASGRVPLEQYF. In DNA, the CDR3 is TGTGCCAGCAGCTTAGCTAGCGGGAGGGTTCCGCTCGAGCAGTACTTC.

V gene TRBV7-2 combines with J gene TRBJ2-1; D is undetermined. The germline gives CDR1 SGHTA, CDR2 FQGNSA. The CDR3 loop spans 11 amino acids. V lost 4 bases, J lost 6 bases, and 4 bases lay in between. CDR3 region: CASSSSNEQFF. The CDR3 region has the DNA TGTGCCAGCAGCTCCAGCAATGAGCAGTTCTTC.

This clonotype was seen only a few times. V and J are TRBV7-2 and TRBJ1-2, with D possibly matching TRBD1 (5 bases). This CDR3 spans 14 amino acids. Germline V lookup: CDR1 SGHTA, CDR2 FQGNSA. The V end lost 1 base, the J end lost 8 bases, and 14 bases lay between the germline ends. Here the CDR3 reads CASSLEPGTGGYTF. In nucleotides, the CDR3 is TGTGCCAGCAGCTTAGAGCCCGGGACCGGCGGCTACACCTTC.

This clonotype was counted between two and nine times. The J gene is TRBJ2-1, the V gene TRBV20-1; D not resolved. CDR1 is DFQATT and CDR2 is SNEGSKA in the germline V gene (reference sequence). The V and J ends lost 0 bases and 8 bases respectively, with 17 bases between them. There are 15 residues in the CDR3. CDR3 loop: CSARDPVQLPDEQFF. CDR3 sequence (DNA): TGCAGTGCTAGAGATCCAGTGCAGCTTCCAGATGAGCAGTTCTTC.

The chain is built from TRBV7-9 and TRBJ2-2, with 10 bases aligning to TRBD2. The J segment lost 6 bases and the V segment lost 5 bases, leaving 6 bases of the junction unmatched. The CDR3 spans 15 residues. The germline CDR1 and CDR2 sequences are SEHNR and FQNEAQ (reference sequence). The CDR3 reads CASSPLGLAAGELFF. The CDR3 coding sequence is TGTGCCAGCAGCCCACTCGGACTAGCGGCCGGGGAGCTGTTTTTT.

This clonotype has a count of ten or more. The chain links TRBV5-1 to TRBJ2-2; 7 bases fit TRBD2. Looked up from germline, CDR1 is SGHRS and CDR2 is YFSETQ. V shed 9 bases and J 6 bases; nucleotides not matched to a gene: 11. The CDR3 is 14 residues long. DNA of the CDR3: TGCGCCACCACTTGGGGTGCGGGGGCCGGGGAGCTGTTTTTT. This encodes CATTWGAGAGELFF.

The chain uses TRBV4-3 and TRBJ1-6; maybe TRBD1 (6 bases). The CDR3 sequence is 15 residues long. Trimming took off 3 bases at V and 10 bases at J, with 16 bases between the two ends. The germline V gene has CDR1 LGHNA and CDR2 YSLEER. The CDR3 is CASSHETGRDSPLHF. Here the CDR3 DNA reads TGCGCCAGCAGCCATGAAACAGGGAGGGACTCACCCCTCCACTTT.

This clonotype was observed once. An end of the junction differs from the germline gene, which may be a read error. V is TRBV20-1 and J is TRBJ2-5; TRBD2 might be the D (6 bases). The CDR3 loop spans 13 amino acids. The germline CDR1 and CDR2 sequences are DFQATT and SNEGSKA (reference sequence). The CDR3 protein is CSARKWGEETQYF. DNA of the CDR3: TGCAGTGCTAGAAAATGGGGGGAAGAGACTCAGTACTTC.

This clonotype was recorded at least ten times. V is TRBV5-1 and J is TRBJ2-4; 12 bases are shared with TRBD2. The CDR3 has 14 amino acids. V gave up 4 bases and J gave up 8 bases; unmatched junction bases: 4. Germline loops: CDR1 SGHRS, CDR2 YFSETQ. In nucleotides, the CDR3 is TGCGCCAGCAGCGGACTAGCGGGGAGGGACATTCAGTACTTC. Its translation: CASSGLAGRDIQYF.

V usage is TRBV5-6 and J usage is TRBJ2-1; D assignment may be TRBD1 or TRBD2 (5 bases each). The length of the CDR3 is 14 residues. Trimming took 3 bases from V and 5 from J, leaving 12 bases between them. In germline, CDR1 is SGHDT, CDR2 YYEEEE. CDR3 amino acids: CASSSLGPNNEQFF. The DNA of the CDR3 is TGTGCCAGCAGCTCGCTGGGACCTAACAATGAGCAGTTCTTC.

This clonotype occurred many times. The CDR3: CASSRRGMDTQYF. The CDR3 DNA is TGTGCCAGCAGCCGTCGGGGAATGGATACGCAGTATTTT. The chain combines TRBV13 with TRBJ2-3; D might be TRBD2 (5 bases). This CDR3 comprises 13 residues. Trimming took off 5 bases at V and 6 bases at J, with 12 bases between the two ends. Germline V lookup: CDR1 PRHDT, CDR2 FYEKMQ (reference sequence).